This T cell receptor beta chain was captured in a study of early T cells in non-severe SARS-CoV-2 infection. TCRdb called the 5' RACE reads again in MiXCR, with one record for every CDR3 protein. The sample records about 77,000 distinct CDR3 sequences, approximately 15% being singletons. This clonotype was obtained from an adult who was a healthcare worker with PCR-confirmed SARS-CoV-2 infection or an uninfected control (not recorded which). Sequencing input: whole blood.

CDR3 region: CASSPREGNNQPQHF. The CDR3 DNA follows: TGTGCCAGCAGTCCCAGGGAGGGGAACAATCAGCCCCAGCATTTT. The V call is TRBV27, the J call TRBJ1-5, with TRBD1 as a possible D gene (5 bases). Trimming took off 5 bases at V and 3 bases at J, with 14 bases between the two ends. Germline V gene data show CDR1 as MNHEY and CDR2 as SMNVEV (reference sequence). The CDR3 has 15 residues.